Each of the 27 T cell receptor beta chains below was sequenced from the same sample in a study of blood T cells in healthy people across ages (dated by TCRdb to about 2015). Library prep was done by 5' RACE. Reads for this sample came from an Illumina HiSeq 2500. A second roughly 6 to 12 cycle PCR used a sample-barcoded 5' primer and a J-beta primer mix. The raw public reads went through TCRdb reprocessing: fastp at Q25, MiXCR clone calling, in-frame beta chains kept. CDR3 protein duplicates are merged, each entry listing the most common genes and DNA. The table for this sample lists around 800,000 distinct CDR3 sequences; around 45% of them were counted only once. Of the sample, 15% to 20% falls within the top ten clones. Sample: blood. The receptor source for this set is a man older than 75 in good health.

The J gene is TRBJ2-7, the V gene TRBV20-1; D uncertain. Gene TRBJ2-5 matches the end of the DNA better, so the J call may be wrong. CDR3 length equals 15 residues. From germline, CDR1 is DFQATT and CDR2 SNEGSKA (reference sequence). CDR3 nucleotides: TGCAGTGCTAGAGGCCCCGCGCTGGCGACGGAGACCCAGTACTTC. It specifies CSARGPALATETQYF.

Only a few counts were recorded for this clonotype. V is TRBV12-3 or TRBV12-4 and J is TRBJ2-5; a weak D match, TRBD2 (6 bases). CDR3 length: 15 residues. V was cut by 6 bases and J by 4 bases, with 18 bases left in between. The CDR3 is CASSIVPRGGETQYF. The CDR3 region has the DNA TGTGCCAGCAGCATAGTACCGAGGGGAGGAGAGACCCAGTACTTC.

The sample holds a few counts of this clonotype. This chain connects TRBV5-1 to TRBJ2-5, with 7 positions matching TRBD1. V gave up 2 bases and J gave up 0 bases; unmatched junction bases: 1. The CDR3 has 14 amino acids. CDR1 SGHRS and CDR2 YFSETQ come from the germline V gene. For the CDR3, the DNA is TGCGCCAGCAGCTTCCAGGGGGACCAAGAGACCCAGTACTTC. Translating it yields CASSFQGDQETQYF.

The rearrangement joins TRBV3-1 to TRBJ2-1; perhaps TRBD1 as D (6 bases). The germline V gene has CDR1 LGHDT and CDR2 YNNKEL (reference sequence). This CDR3 has 13 residues. Trimming took 5 bases from V and 7 from J, leaving 12 bases between them. CDR3 sequence: CASSNPQGNEQFF. In nucleotides, the CDR3 is TGTGCCAGCAGCAACCCACAGGGAAATGAGCAGTTCTTC.

The rearrangement joins TRBV12-3 or TRBV12-4 to TRBJ1-6; perhaps TRBD1 as D (5 bases). V dropped 8 bases and J dropped 12 bases, with 17 bases sitting between them. The CDR3 has 13 amino acids. The CDR3 coding sequence is TGTGCCAGCGGCCCGGGCGAGAGGGGACCCCTCCACTTT. It yields the protein CASGPGERGPLHF.

V and J are TRBV5-1 and TRBJ1-1; tentatively, D is TRBD1 (6 bases). From germline, CDR1 is SGHRS and CDR2 YFSETQ. The CDR3 has 14 amino acids. V shed 2 bases and J shed 3 bases, with 11 bases lying between them. The CDR3: CASSFKGGDTEAFF. The DNA for the CDR3 is TGCGCCAGCAGCTTCAAAGGGGGAGACACTGAAGCTTTCTTT.

The rearrangement joins TRBV29-1 to TRBJ2-3, with a weak D call TRBD2 (5 bases). Germline CDR1 is SQVTM and CDR2 is ANQGSEA. The germline V and J ends were trimmed by 7 bases and 6 bases, with 20 bases remaining between them. The CDR3 is 14 amino acids. CDR3 sequence reads: CSALPGSSGDTQYF. The CDR3 bases are TGCAGCGCACTGCCGGGTAGCTCGGGGGATACGCAGTATTTT.

This clonotype was seen more than once but under ten times. The genes are TRBV11-3 and TRBJ2-7; the D gene is possibly TRBD1 (6 bases). The DNA end is a closer match to TRBJ2-5, so the J assignment may be wrong. Germline CDR1 reads SGHNT; CDR2 reads YENEEA. This CDR3 comprises 13 residues. CDR3 in amino acids: CASSKVQGETQYF. CDR3 in DNA: TGTGCCAGCAGCAAGGTACAGGGAGAGACCCAGTACTTC.

This clonotype was seen ten or more times. The V call is TRBV12-3 or TRBV12-4, the J call TRBJ1-1; D may be TRBD1 (5 bases). The length of the CDR3 is 16 residues. Trimming took 5 bases from V and 5 from J, leaving 21 bases between them. In DNA, the CDR3 is TGTGCCAGCAGTCCAACCGGGACGTCTGCCTTTACTGAAGCTTTCTTT. Its protein is CASSPTGTSAFTEAFF.

This clonotype was seen a few times. The DNA of the CDR3 is TGCGCCAGCAGCCCTAAACACCGGGACTTAAGCACAGATACGCAGTATTTT. Its protein is CASSPKHRDLSTDTQYF. The chain couples TRBV4-3 to TRBJ2-3, with D maybe TRBD2 (6 bases). CDR1 LGHNA and CDR2 YSLEER come from the germline V gene. The CDR3 sequence is 17 residues long. V was trimmed by 4 bases and J by 0 bases, leaving 17 bases between them.

This clonotype has just a few counts. The genes are TRBV28 and TRBJ2-3, with 9 bases fitting TRBD1. V gave up 3 bases and J gave up 3 bases; unmatched junction bases: 4. The CDR3 is 15 amino acids. Germline V lookup: CDR1 MDHEN, CDR2 SYDVKM. CDR3 in amino acids: CASSFNRGPTDTQYF. CDR3 bases: TGTGCCAGCAGTTTTAACAGGGGGCCAACAGATACGCAGTATTTT.

The chain is built from TRBV11-2 and TRBJ2-7; D could derive from TRBD1 or TRBD2 (5 bases each). The CDR3 is 13 amino acids. The germline gives CDR1 SGHAT, CDR2 FQNNGV. Trimming took 5 bases from V and 6 from J, leaving 14 bases between them. CDR3: CASSPRGDGEQYF. The CDR3 nucleotides are TGTGCCAGCAGCCCCCGGGGCGACGGCGAGCAGTACTTC.

In this sample, this clonotype turned up a few times. The DNA is left out, because the CDR3 cannot be placed on it with certainty; the CDR3 is given as TCRdb lists it. The rearrangement links TRBV6-5 to TRBJ1-2; TRBD1 is taken as the D call from the table, unchecked against the DNA. The CDR3 adds up to 15 amino acids, both ends counted. Per the germline V gene, CDR1 is MNHEY and CDR2 is SVGAGI. The chain's CDR3 is CASSTSGQGARGYTF.

Comment on this clonotype: A junction boundary mismatches the germline segment, possibly from a read error. CDR3: CATSDSVAGVRDNEQYF. CDR3 nucleotides: TGTGCCACCAGCGATTCCGTAGCGGGAGTCAGGGACAATGAGCAGTACTTC. This sequence joins TRBV24-1 and TRBJ2-7, with 9 bases that match TRBD2. The CDR3 sequence is 17 residues long. The germline gives CDR1 KGHDR, CDR2 SFDVKD.

The rearrangement uses TRBV7-2 and TRBJ2-5; 9 bases agree with TRBD2. The J call may be in error: the DNA end matches TRBJ2-7 better. The CDR3 is 15 residues long. Germline values: CDR1 SGHTA, CDR2 FQGNSA. CDR3 sequence: CASSLVGAGGSEQYF. In DNA form, the CDR3 reads TGTGCCAGCAGCTTAGTTGGAGCGGGAGGTAGCGAGCAGTACTTC.

The V gene is TRBV12-3 or TRBV12-4, the J gene TRBJ2-5, with no clear D. The ends were cut back, 4 bases at V and 11 bases at J, with 14 bases in the middle. The CDR3 totals 12 residues. CDR3 amino acids: CASSSLVNEQYF. The CDR3 bases are TGTGCCAGCAGTTCGCTAGTCAATGAGCAGTACTTC.

The chain employs TRBV14 and TRBJ2-1; 8 bases are a match to TRBD1. The CDR3 loop spans 11 amino acids. Trimming cost V 8 bases and J 9 bases; bases outside gene matches: 3. Germline CDR1 is SGHDN and CDR2 is FVKESK. The CDR3 region has the DNA TGTGCCAGCGGACAGGGTTGTGAGCAGTTCTTC. Residues: CASGQGCEQFF.

The V call is TRBV7-2, the J call TRBJ2-1; 10 nucleotides agree with TRBD1. This CDR3 region has 17 residues. The ends lost 1 base at V and 5 bases at J; junction bases unmatched: 8. Looked up from germline, CDR1 is SGHTA and CDR2 is FQGNSA. CDR3 DNA: TGTGCCAGCAGCTTAGTATCGGGACAGGGGCCGGACAATGAGCAGTTCTTC. Protein sequence: CASSLVSGQGPDNEQFF. The full variable domain, rest sourced from reference TRBV7-2 and TRBJ2-1, is GAGVSQSPSNKVTEKGKDVELRCDPISGHTALYWYRQSLGQGLEFLIYFQGNSAPDKSGLPSDRFSAERTGGSVSTLTIQRTQQEDSAVYLCASSLVSGQGPDNEQFFGPGTRLTVL.

This clonotype has only a few counts. V and J are TRBV29-1 and TRBJ2-6; D gene ambiguous. Trimming cost V 5 bases and J 0 bases, with 5 bases left between them. The CDR3 extends over 13 amino acids. In germline, CDR1 is SQVTM, CDR2 ANQGSEA. The CDR3 reads CSVIHSGANVLTF. The CDR3 DNA reads as TGCAGCGTTATCCACTCTGGGGCCAACGTCCTGACTTTC.

The chain is built from TRBV11-3 and TRBJ2-1; the D gene is possibly TRBD2 (6 bases). In germline, CDR1 is SGHNT, CDR2 YENEEA. With 1 base removed from V and 6 bases from J, the gap between germline ends came to 13 bases. The CDR3 consists of 15 residues. The chain's CDR3 is CASSLVAALVNEQFF. Here the CDR3 DNA reads TGTGCCAGCAGCTTAGTAGCGGCCCTGGTCAATGAGCAGTTCTTC.

The V gene is TRBV28, the J gene TRBJ2-7; TRBD1 matches 7 bases. Germline V gene lookup returns CDR1 MDHEN and CDR2 SYDVKM. This CDR3 has 15 amino acids. J lost 4 bases, V lost 8 bases, and 14 bases had no gene match. CDR3 protein: CASGPQGLGKYEQYF. In DNA form, the CDR3 reads TGTGCCAGCGGGCCACAGGGGCTCGGGAAGTACGAGCAGTACTTC.

The V call is TRBV9, the J call TRBJ1-1; D call uncertain. Germline-derived CDR1 and CDR2 are SGDLS and YYNGEE. Trimming shortened V by 0 bases and J by 7 bases, and 10 bases separated the two germline ends. The CDR3 is 13 residues long. CDR3 sequence: CASSVDIKDEAFF. The DNA for the CDR3 is TGTGCCAGCAGCGTAGACATAAAAGATGAAGCTTTCTTT. Using reference TRBV9 and TRBJ1-1 for the parts outside the CDR3, the full variable domain is DSGVTQTPKHLITATGQRVTLRCSPRSGDLSVYWYQQSLDQGLQFLIQYYNGEERAKGNILERFSAQQFPDLHSELNLSSLELGDSALYFCASSVDIKDEAFFGQGTRLTVV.

This clonotype was picked up one time. This chain joins TRBV11-3 and TRBJ2-1, with 16 nucleotides matching TRBD2. The CDR3 totals 18 residues. V gave up 0 bases and J gave up 8 bases; unmatched junction bases: 7. In germline, CDR1 is SGHNT, CDR2 YENEEA. The CDR3 bases are TGTGCCAGCAGCTTAGATGCCCCGGGACTAGCGGGAGGGGATGAGCAGTTCTTC. It specifies CASSLDAPGLAGGDEQFF.

This rearrangement joins TRBV12-3 or TRBV12-4 to TRBJ1-2; D ambiguous. This CDR3 comprises 14 residues. Trimming stripped 5 bases from V and 4 bases from J, with 14 bases between. CDR3 nucleotide sequence: TGTGCCAGCAGTCCGGGCCCACTGCCCTATGGCTACACCTTC. Translated, it gives CASSPGPLPYGYTF.

This clonotype was seen at least ten times. V usage is TRBV7-2 and J usage is TRBJ2-7; TRBD2 matches 7 bases. The CDR3 extends over 15 amino acids. The V segment lost 4 bases and the J segment 1 base; nucleotides outside the gene matches: 7. Germline V lookup: CDR1 SGHTA, CDR2 FQGNSA. CDR3 in amino acids: CASSSLAEHSYEQYF. CDR3 nucleotides: TGTGCCAGCAGCTCTCTAGCGGAACATTCCTACGAGCAGTACTTC.

V and J are TRBV5-1 and TRBJ2-5; unclear D gene. This CDR3 region has 14 residues. V shed 1 base and J shed 1 base, with 8 bases lying between them. Germline V gene sequence: CDR1 SGHRS, CDR2 YFSETQ. The CDR3 coding sequence is TGCGCCAGCAGCTTGCAGTCATTCCAAGAGACCCAGTACTTC. It codes for CASSLQSFQETQYF. The full variable domain, in which reference TRBV5-1 and TRBJ2-5 provide the parts outside the CDR3, is KAGVTQTPRYLIKTRGQQVTLSCSPISGHRSVSWYQQTPGQGLQFLFEYFSETQRNKGNFPGRFSGRQFSNSRSEMNVSTLELGDSALYLCASSLQSFQETQYFGPGTRLLVL.

Comments on this clonotype: A read error may explain this, as a much larger clone is one base away. The J gene is TRBJ2-1, the V gene TRBV7-2, with a possible D match to TRBD1 (6 bases). The V end lost 1 base, the J end lost 10 bases, and 17 bases lay between the germline ends. The CDR3 totals 15 residues. Germline V gene lookup returns CDR1 SGHTA and CDR2 FQGNSA. Here the CDR3 DNA reads TGTGCCAGCAGCTTAGGGGGGCTTGGACTCGACGAGCAGTTCTTC. As protein: CASSLGGLGLDEQFF.